A single sample gave rise to the 20 T cell receptor beta chains below, sequenced in a study of blood T cells in healthy people across ages. The second PCR ran about 6 to 12 cycles with a sample-barcoded 5' primer and J-beta primers. TCRdb called the 5' RACE reads again in MiXCR, with one record for every CDR3 protein. Found here are 700,000 to 850,000 distinct CDR3 sequences, around 36% of them singletons; the top ten hold about an eighth. The material sequenced was blood. The source is a man between 18 and 29 years old in good health.

A note on this clonotype: Possible read error: a much larger clone is one base away. V and J are TRBV20-1 and TRBJ2-3; D gene ambiguous. V lost 4 bases and J lost 1, with 24 bases in between. Germline V gene lookup returns CDR1 DFQATT and CDR2 SNEGSKA (reference sequence). The CDR3 sequence is 18 residues long. CDR3 sequence: CSAKDRPVRASGTDTQYF. DNA for the CDR3: TGCAGTGCTAAAGATAGACCCGTTCGGGCGTCAGGCACAGATACGCAGTATTTT.

The V call is TRBV20-1, the J call TRBJ2-7; D remains unclear. The CDR3 has 12 residues. Germline V gene lookup returns CDR1 DFQATT and CDR2 SNEGSKA (reference sequence). The V gene lost 1 base and the J gene lost 9 bases, with 13 bases spanning the gap. Here the CDR3 DNA reads TGCAGTGCTAGAGTAGACCCTCGGGTGCAGTACTTC. Translating it yields CSARVDPRVQYF.

Notes on this clonotype: Compared with germline, one end of the junction differs, possibly owing to a read error. The chain carries TRBV5-1 and TRBJ1-6, with D possibly TRBD1 on 6 matching bases. CDR3 size: 18 residues. The germline gives CDR1 SGHRS, CDR2 YFSETQ. This chain's CDR3 is CASSTNPTGWGEDSPPHF. In DNA form, the CDR3 reads TGCGCCAGCAGCACAAACCCCACAGGGTGGGGTGAGGATTCACCCCCCCACTTT.

This clonotype was seen more than once but under ten times. This rearrangement joins TRBV28 to TRBJ1-2, with no clear D. V was clipped by 4 bases and J by 1 base, with 19 bases between them. The CDR3 consists of 17 residues. Germline V gene data show CDR1 as MDHEN and CDR2 as SYDVKM. CDR3: CASSSLVTMAFNYGYTF. The DNA for the CDR3 is TGTGCCAGCAGTTCATTGGTAACGATGGCCTTTAACTATGGCTACACCTTC.

The table lists this clonotype with many counts. The V call is TRBV7-6, the J call TRBJ2-1, with TRBD1 matching 11 bases. The CDR3 runs to 17 residues. V dropped 5 bases and J dropped 7; count of bases not matched to a gene: 13. Germline V gene data show CDR1 as SGHVS and CDR2 as FNYEAQ. The CDR3 DNA reads as TGTGCCAGCAGCCCCGGACAGGGGGCTCCACGCCCAAATGAGCAGTTCTTC. Translation: CASSPGQGAPRPNEQFF.

The chain carries TRBV12-3 or TRBV12-4 and TRBJ2-1; no clear D gene. Trimming shortened V by 5 bases and J by 5 bases, and 16 bases separated the two germline ends. This CDR3 is built from 15 residues. DNA for the CDR3: TGTGCCAGCAGTCCCGAAGCCGGATGGGACAATGAGCAGTTCTTC. Amino acids: CASSPEAGWDNEQFF.

This clonotype appeared a few times. The rearrangement links TRBV6-2 or TRBV6-3 to TRBJ2-1, with TRBD1 matching over 7 bases. With V trimmed by 0 bases and J by 15 bases, 5 bases remained unmatched. Germline V gene sequence: CDR1 MNHEY, CDR2 SVGEGT. The CDR3 has 12 residues. The CDR3 DNA follows: TGTGCCAGCAGTTACTCGAGGGCAGGGGGGTTCTTC. Translated, it gives CASSYSRAGGFF.

This clonotype turned up a few times. V gene TRBV5-5 combines with J gene TRBJ2-3, with 8 bases aligning to TRBD1. This CDR3 has 14 amino acids. V shed 2 bases and J 4 bases; nucleotides not matched to a gene: 3. Germline values: CDR1 SGHKS, CDR2 YYEKEE (reference sequence). Written as DNA, the CDR3 is TGTGCCAGCAGCTTTGACAGGGGCGCAGATACGCAGTATTTT. This codes for CASSFDRGADTQYF.

V gene TRBV7-2 combines with J gene TRBJ1-6, with 7 positions matching TRBD1. The V gene's germline CDR1 is SGHTA and CDR2 FQGNSA. The CDR3 runs 15 residues. With 1 base clipped from V and 8 bases from J, the junction kept 5 bases outside the gene matches. CDR3 DNA sequence: TGTGCCAGCAGCTTAGGGACAGGCCTTGATTCACCCCTCCACTTT. The encoded protein is CASSLGTGLDSPLHF. Full variable domain (rest looked up from reference TRBV7-2 and TRBJ1-6): GAGVSQSPSNKVTEKGKDVELRCDPISGHTALYWYRQSLGQGLEFLIYFQGNSAPDKSGLPSDRFSAERTGGSVSTLTIQRTQQEDSAVYLCASSLGTGLDSPLHFGNGTRLTVT.

A note on this clonotype: At one of its ends the junction is not consistent with the germline gene, which may arise from a read error. This chain joins TRBV4-3 and TRBJ1-2, with a weak D call TRBD1 (5 bases). Germline CDR1 and CDR2: LGHNA and YSLEER. CDR3 size: 15 residues. Here the CDR3 DNA reads TGCGCCAGCAGCCCAAGGCAGGACACGTACTATGACTACACCTTC. Translated, it gives CASSPRQDTYYDYTF.

Only a few counts were recorded for this clonotype. This sequence joins TRBV7-2 and TRBJ1-6; the D gene is possibly TRBD1 (5 bases). Deletions cut 3 bases from V and 0 bases from J, with 12 bases between. Germline values: CDR1 SGHTA, CDR2 FQGNSA. This CDR3 is 17 amino acids long. The CDR3 DNA reads as TGTGCCAGCAGCTTGAGGGGCGCGAGCTCCTATAATTCACCCCTCCACTTT. Amino acid sequence: CASSLRGASSYNSPLHF.

The V and J genes are TRBV12-3 or TRBV12-4 and TRBJ2-1; D ambiguous. The CDR3 runs 13 residues. V was pared by 3 bases and J by 9 bases, with 12 bases between. In DNA form, the CDR3 reads TGTGCCAGCAGTTTCGAGTTGGGAATTGAGCAGTTCTTC. Protein: CASSFELGIEQFF.

V gene TRBV2 combines with J gene TRBJ2-1; 8 bases are a match to TRBD2. Germline values: CDR1 SNHLY, CDR2 FYNNEI. V dropped 6 bases and J dropped 1; count of bases not matched to a gene: 11. The CDR3 consists of 17 residues. Here the CDR3 DNA reads TGTGCCAGCAGCCCCGACGGGGGGGCCATTTCCTACAATGAGCAGTTCTTC. Its protein is CASSPDGGAISYNEQFF.

This clonotype was counted between two and nine times. J is TRBJ2-3 and V is TRBV7-6, with D possibly TRBD2 on 6 matching bases. The germline V and J ends were trimmed by 0 bases and 0 bases, with 10 bases remaining between them. The CDR3 runs 16 residues. Germline assignment: CDR1 SGHVS and CDR2 FNYEAQ. CDR3 coding DNA: TGTGCCAGCAGCTTAGCGGGTCGGGGGAGCACAGATACGCAGTATTTT. Its translation is CASSLAGRGSTDTQYF.

V gene TRBV5-1 combines with J gene TRBJ2-7; 7 bases line up with TRBD1. Germline loops: CDR1 SGHRS, CDR2 YFSETQ. Trimming removed 4 bases from V and 3 bases from J; junction bases left unmatched: 10. This CDR3 is built from 15 residues. CDR3 in DNA: TGCGCCAGCAGCCTAGGGGGCACTGGGCTCTACGAGCAGTACTTC. It encodes CASSLGGTGLYEQYF.

The V call is TRBV20-1, the J call TRBJ1-1; D gene uncertain. The germline CDR1 and CDR2 sequences are DFQATT and SNEGSKA (reference sequence). Trimming took 1 base from V and 1 from J, leaving 7 bases between them. The length of the CDR3 is 13 residues. The CDR3 spells CSARGGTNTEAFF. CDR3 nucleotide sequence: TGCAGTGCTAGAGGGGGTACGAACACTGAAGCTTTCTTT.

The rearrangement links TRBV7-6 to TRBJ1-1; TRBD1 might be the D (6 bases). Trimming took 5 bases from V and 7 from J, leaving 14 bases between them. Germline V gives CDR1 SGHVS, CDR2 FNYEAQ. This CDR3 spans 13 amino acids. CDR3 loop: CASSPGAGGEAFF. The CDR3 DNA reads as TGTGCCAGCAGCCCGGGGGCGGGGGGTGAAGCTTTCTTT.

A note on this clonotype: A much larger clonotype is one base distant, so this may be a read error. The chain is built from TRBV7-2 and TRBJ1-2, with 7 bases identical to TRBD1. In germline, CDR1 is SGHTA, CDR2 FQGNSA. The CDR3 extends over 14 amino acids. The V and J ends lost 5 bases and 6 bases, in that order; junction bases with no gene match: 9. The CDR3 spells CASSKTGTEHGYTF. The DNA for the CDR3 is TGTGCCAGCAGCAAAACCGGGACAGAACATGGCTACACCTTC.

In this sample, this clonotype turned up a few times. J is TRBJ1-2 and V is TRBV9; 10 bases are shared with TRBD1. CDR3 length equals 16 residues. After removal of 0 bases from V and 2 bases from J, the junction contained 4 bases not matched to a gene. Germline values: CDR1 SGDLS, CDR2 YYNGEE. DNA for the CDR3: TGTGCCAGCAGCGTAGAGGGGACAGGGGCGAACTATGGCTACACCTTC. Amino acids: CASSVEGTGANYGYTF. The full variable domain, completed using reference TRBV9 and TRBJ1-2, is DSGVTQTPKHLITATGQRVTLRCSPRSGDLSVYWYQQSLDQGLQFLIQYYNGEERAKGNILERFSAQQFPDLHSELNLSSLELGDSALYFCASSVEGTGANYGYTFGSGTRLTVV.

V gene TRBV30 combines with J gene TRBJ1-5; D gene unclear. Trimming pared 4 bases from V and 2 bases from J, leaving 12 bases between. The V gene's germline CDR1 is GTSNPN and CDR2 SVGIG (reference sequence). CDR3 length: 14 residues. This CDR3 is CAWNGLGGNQPQHF. DNA for the CDR3: TGTGCCTGGAACGGTCTCGGGGGCAATCAGCCCCAGCATTTT.